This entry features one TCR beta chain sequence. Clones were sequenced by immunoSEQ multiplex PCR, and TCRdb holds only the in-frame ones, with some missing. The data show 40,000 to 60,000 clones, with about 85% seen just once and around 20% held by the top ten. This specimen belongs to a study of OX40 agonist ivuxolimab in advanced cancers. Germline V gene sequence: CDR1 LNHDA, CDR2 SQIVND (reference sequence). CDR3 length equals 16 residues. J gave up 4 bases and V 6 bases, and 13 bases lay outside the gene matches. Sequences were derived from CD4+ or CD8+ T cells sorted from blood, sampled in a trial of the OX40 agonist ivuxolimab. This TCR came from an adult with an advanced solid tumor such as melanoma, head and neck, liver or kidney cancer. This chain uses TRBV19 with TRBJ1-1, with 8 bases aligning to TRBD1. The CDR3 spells CASSQRRTGYATEAFF. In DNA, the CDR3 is TGTGCCAGTAGCCAACGTAGGACAGGGTATGCCACTGAAGCTTTCTTT.